This entry features one TCR beta chain sequence. The data derive from a study of monozygotic twins with inflammatory bowel disease. TCRalpha and TCRbeta cDNA went through two nested PCRs of approximately 16 and 10 cycles. TCRdb processed the 5' RACE reads again and assigns one entry to each CDR3 protein, with no DNA. The specimen's table records a few hundred thousand distinct CDR3 sequences. The CDR3 contains 17 residues. Per the germline V gene, CDR1 is SGHDT and CDR2 is YYEEEE. The sequenced sample was blood. The chain carries TRBV5-6 and TRBJ1-5; TCRdb lists TRBD1, though no DNA is available to test this call. The clonotype originates from a human donor with ulcerative colitis or Crohn's disease, or a healthy co-twin of an affected twin (not recorded which). This CDR3 reads CASSLNRGLGINQPQHF.